A single sample gave rise to the 18 T cell receptor beta chains below, sequenced in a study of shared clonotypes between healthy human individuals. This table comes from immunoSEQ multiplex PCR, and its TCRdb copy is limited to in-frame clones, with some not included. There are a few million clones in the sample; about nine tenths occur only once, and 0.37% lies in the top ten. Sequencing was carried out using naive CD4+ T cells from PBMCs. Noted subset: CD45RA+ positively selected. The receptors originated from a man aged 18 to 30 in good health. Some clones in this sample may be carry-over from other donors' samples.

This clone was seen a few times. The V gene is TRBV30, the J gene TRBJ1-2, with no clear D. V lost 7 bases and J 5 bases, leaving 17 bases between the germline ends. CDR3 length: 13 amino acids. Per germline, CDR1 GTSNPN and CDR2 SVGIG (reference sequence). The CDR3 nucleotides read TGTGCCTCCTCGGAGGGTAGTGGGTATGGCTACACCTTC. The encoded protein is CASSEGSGYGYTF.

The J gene is TRBJ2-1, the V gene TRBV7-9; D gene uncertain. Germline CDR1 reads SEHNR; CDR2 reads FQNEAQ (reference sequence). The CDR3 loop spans 12 amino acids. Trimming took off 1 base at V and 9 bases at J, with 7 bases between the two ends. The chain's CDR3 is CASSLDRPEQFF. The CDR3, as DNA: TGTGCCAGCAGCTTAGATCGACCTGAGCAGTTCTTC.

The rearrangement uses TRBV19 and TRBJ2-3; D could derive from TRBD1 or TRBD2 (5 bases each). From germline, CDR1 is LNHDA and CDR2 SQIVND (reference sequence). The CDR3 length is 13 residues. The germline V and J ends were trimmed by 9 bases and 4 bases, with 14 bases remaining between them. CDR3 sequence (DNA): TGTGCCAGCCGGGACCGCGTCCCAGATACGCAGTATTTT. Protein sequence: CASRDRVPDTQYF.

The chain joins TRBV11-1 to TRBJ2-1; no reliable D call. The CDR3 has 13 residues. Looked up from germline, CDR1 is SGHAT and CDR2 is FQDESV (reference sequence). Trimming stripped 0 bases from V and 3 bases from J, with 3 bases between. DNA of the CDR3: TGTGCCAGCAGCTTAGCGCTCTACAATGAGCAGTTCTTC. Encoded protein: CASSLALYNEQFF.

This chain uses TRBV7-2 with TRBJ2-7; 7 nucleotides match TRBD2. The CDR3 runs to 15 residues. The V gene end was trimmed by 4 bases and the J gene end by 0 bases; junction bases not matched to a gene: 6. CDR1 and CDR2 from the germline V gene are SGHTA and FQGNSA. CDR3 in amino acids: CASSSLGGGSYEQYF. The CDR3 coding sequence is TGTGCCAGCAGCTCCCTTGGCGGGGGCTCCTACGAGCAGTACTTC.

This clone showed up just once. This chain links TRBV21-1 with TRBJ2-4. TRBV21-1 is reported as a pseudogene. This CDR3 is 15 amino acids long. CDR3 region: CASSKRSLAKNIQYF. CDR3 nucleotides: TGTGCCAGCAGCAAACGCAGCTTAGCCAAAAACATTCAGTACTTC.

V is TRBV9 and J is TRBJ2-6; D call uncertain. The CDR3 is 14 residues long. V was cut by 0 bases and J by 2 bases, with 3 bases left in between. CDR1 SGDLS and CDR2 YYNGEE come from the germline V gene. The CDR3 is CASSVAAGANVLTF. CDR3 in DNA: TGTGCCAGCAGCGTAGCTGCTGGGGCCAACGTCCTGACTTTC.

This chain links TRBV30 with TRBJ1-2; the match to TRBD1 covers 7 bases. The trim removed 2 bases at V and 5 bases at J, leaving 11 bases unmatched. The CDR3 covers 15 residues. Germline-derived CDR1 and CDR2 are GTSNPN and SVGIG (reference sequence). The CDR3 protein is CAWSNTGAREYGYTF. The DNA for the CDR3 is TGTGCCTGGAGTAACACAGGGGCGAGAGAGTATGGCTACACCTTC.

The CDR3 DNA is TGTGCCAGCAGCTCTACTCAGCGGGGGACCTCCTACAATGAGCAGTTCTTC. This encodes CASSSTQRGTSYNEQFF. The chain carries TRBV7-3 and TRBJ2-1; 8 bases map to TRBD2. V shed 4 bases and J 0 bases; nucleotides not matched to a gene: 8. The CDR3 consists of 17 residues. CDR1 is SGHTA and CDR2 is FQGTGA in the germline V gene.

Note on this clone: Additional DNA sequences in this sample encode the identical CDR3. The rearrangement uses TRBV30 and TRBJ2-7, with D possibly TRBD2 on 6 matching bases. Germline V gene data show CDR1 as GTSNPN and CDR2 as SVGIG (reference sequence). CDR3 length: 12 amino acids. Trimming removed 3 bases from V and 4 bases from J, with 10 bases in between. CDR3 sequence: CAWRYGGYEQYF. DNA of the CDR3: TGTGCCTGGAGGTACGGGGGATACGAGCAGTACTTC.

The rearrangement uses TRBV5-8 and TRBJ2-7; D might be TRBD1 or TRBD2, each matching 5 bases. Germline V gives CDR1 SGHTS, CDR2 YDEGEE. The CDR3 consists of 14 residues. Trimming removed 0 bases from V and 2 bases from J, with 9 bases in between. CDR3: CASSLEGTTYEQYF. CDR3 DNA sequence: TGTGCCAGCAGCTTGGAGGGGACGACCTACGAGCAGTACTTC.

A few counts support this clone. The genes are TRBV7-3 and TRBJ1-1; D is uncertain. The CDR3 runs to 14 residues. Germline assignment: CDR1 SGHTA and CDR2 FQGTGA. V was cut by 1 base and J by 1 base, with 7 bases left in between. This CDR3 reads CASSLNGKNTEAFF. CDR3 sequence (DNA): TGTGCCAGCAGCTTAAACGGCAAGAACACTGAAGCTTTCTTT. The full variable domain, with the rest looked up from reference TRBV7-3 and TRBJ1-1, is GAGVSQTPSNKVTEKGKYVELRCDPISGHTALYWYRQSLGQGPEFLIYFQGTGAADDSGLPNDRFFAVRPEGSVSTLKIQRTERGDSAVYLCASSLNGKNTEAFFGQGTRLTVV.

Turning to this clone: Other DNA sequences in the same sample also yield this CDR3. The chain couples TRBV10-2 to TRBJ1-5; a possible D gene is TRBD1 (5 bases). The CDR3 consists of 14 residues. Germline V CDR1 and CDR2: WSHSY, SAAADI. The germline V and J ends were trimmed by 0 bases and 4 bases, with 7 bases remaining between them. The CDR3 loop reads CASSESGTNQPQHF. The CDR3 region has the DNA TGCGCCAGCAGTGAGTCGGGGACTAATCAGCCCCAGCATTTT.

The chain uses TRBV7-3 and TRBJ2-2; D may be TRBD1 or TRBD2 (5 bases each). Deletions cut 4 bases from V and 6 bases from J, with 18 bases between. This CDR3 has 16 residues. Per germline, CDR1 SGHTA and CDR2 FQGTGA. This CDR3 is CASSSLPVGVAGELFF. The CDR3 bases are TGTGCCAGCAGCTCCCTCCCTGTGGGGGTAGCCGGGGAGCTGTTTTTT.

The chain combines TRBV9 with TRBJ1-5; no reliable D call. CDR3 length: 15 amino acids. With 4 bases removed from V and 0 bases from J, the gap between germline ends came to 11 bases. In germline, CDR1 is SGDLS, CDR2 YYNGEE. The DNA of the CDR3 is TGTGCCAGCAGCCTTGGACTGGATAGCAATCAGCCCCAGCATTTT. It encodes CASSLGLDSNQPQHF.

This sequence joins TRBV27 and TRBJ2-7, with TRBD1 matching over 8 bases. V was clipped by 5 bases and J by 0 bases; unmatched bases: 6. CDR1 is MNHEY and CDR2 is SMNVEV in the germline V gene (reference sequence). CDR3 length: 15 residues. This CDR3 reads CASSRDRLGSYEQYF. The DNA of the CDR3 is TGTGCCAGCAGTCGGGACAGGCTCGGCTCCTACGAGCAGTACTTC.

The V and J genes are TRBV15 and TRBJ2-2; D uncertain. Between the trimmed V and J ends, which lost 0 bases and 12 bases, there was a span of 17 bases. Looked up from germline, CDR1 is LNHNV and CDR2 is YYDKDF (reference sequence). This CDR3 is built from 15 residues. CDR3 region: CATSRDGRKNEQLFF. The CDR3 nucleotides are TGTGCCACCAGCAGAGACGGGCGTAAAAACGAGCAGCTGTTTTTT.

V usage is TRBV5-4 and J usage is TRBJ1-1; the D is unclear. Germline CDR1 is SGHNT and CDR2 is YYREEE (reference sequence). V was shortened by 4 bases and J by 1 base, with 11 bases between the two germline ends. The CDR3 contains 14 residues. The CDR3 loop reads CASSPTTANTEAFF. The DNA for the CDR3 is TGTGCCAGCAGCCCAACTACAGCGAACACTGAAGCTTTCTTT.